One sample yielded the 7 T cell receptor beta chains listed below, sequenced in a study of cytomegalovirus exposure and HLA in healthy donors. Vbeta (60) and Jbeta (13) primers were used in the PCR. The repertoire was sequenced with immunoSEQ multiplex PCR; TCRdb's copy has only in-frame clones and lacks some. In the table there are approximately 86,000 clones, around 85% of which are singletons. The sequencing input was PBMCs. Receptor source: a man aged 40-50 years in good health and CMV-seropositive.

This chain uses TRBV4-1 with TRBJ2-5; D may be TRBD2 (6 bases). V dropped 1 base and J dropped 5 bases, with 11 bases sitting between them. Germline V lookup: CDR1 MGHRA, CDR2 YSYEKL. The CDR3 totals 14 residues. The CDR3 is CASSQVAGLETQYF. CDR3 in DNA: TGCGCCAGCAGCCAAGTTGCGGGGCTGGAGACCCAGTACTTC.

V and J are TRBV7-3 and TRBJ1-1, with a possible D match to TRBD1 (6 bases). Between the trimmed V and J ends, which lost 5 bases and 0 bases, there was a span of 10 bases. Germline CDR1 SGHTA, CDR2 FQGTGA. The CDR3 covers 14 residues. In DNA, the CDR3 is TGTGCCAGCAGCCCCACAGGGATGAACACTGAAGCTTTCTTT. Protein product: CASSPTGMNTEAFF.

V usage is TRBV28 and J usage is TRBJ1-6; D ambiguous. Trimming took off 3 bases at V and 5 bases at J, with 8 bases between the two ends. This CDR3 has 14 residues. From germline, CDR1 is MDHEN and CDR2 SYDVKM. In DNA form, the CDR3 reads TGTGCCAGCAGTTTTACATCGAATAATTCACCCCTCCACTTT. It translates to CASSFTSNNSPLHF.

The V and J genes are TRBV10-1 and TRBJ2-7, with 11 bases matching TRBD1. This CDR3 comprises 15 residues. V lost 3 bases to trimming and J lost 4 bases; unmatched junction nucleotides: 5. Per the germline V gene, CDR1 is WNHNN and CDR2 is SYGVQD (reference sequence). CDR3 sequence reads: CASSDGQGARYEQYF. CDR3 sequence (DNA): TGCGCCAGCAGTGATGGACAGGGGGCGCGGTACGAGCAGTACTTC.

The chain joins TRBV28 to TRBJ1-5; 7 bases fit TRBD1. Germline V gene sequence: CDR1 MDHEN, CDR2 SYDVKM. V was clipped by 3 bases and J by 8 bases; unmatched bases: 7. CDR3 size: 14 residues. The CDR3 sequence: CASSLPETGKPQHF. CDR3 sequence (DNA): TGTGCCAGCAGTTTGCCGGAGACAGGGAAGCCCCAGCATTTT.

The chain couples TRBV29-1 to TRBJ1-1, with 11 nucleotides matching TRBD1. V lost 7 bases and J lost 4; bases outside the gene matches: 2. Germline-derived CDR1 and CDR2 are SQVTM and ANQGSEA. This CDR3 has 12 amino acids. In nucleotides, the CDR3 is TGCAGCGCGGGGACAGGGGGCACTGAAGCTTTCTTT. This translates into CSAGTGGTEAFF. Full variable domain (outside the CDR3, taken from reference TRBV29-1 and TRBJ1-1): SAVISQKPSRDICQRGTSLTIQCQVDSQVTMMFWYRQQPGQSLTLIATANQGSEATYESGFVIDKFPISRPNLTFSTLTVSNMSPEDSSIYLCSAGTGGTEAFFGQGTRLTVV.

J is TRBJ1-6 and V is TRBV6-6; possible D gene TRBD1, 5 bases. The V gene's germline CDR1 is MNHNY and CDR2 SVGAGI (reference sequence). The V end lost 5 bases, the J end lost 10 bases, and 15 bases lay between the germline ends. The CDR3 runs 14 residues. CDR3 coding DNA: TGTGCCAGCAGTGCCCCTCAGGGAACCTCACCCCTCCACTTT. This encodes CASSAPQGTSPLHF.